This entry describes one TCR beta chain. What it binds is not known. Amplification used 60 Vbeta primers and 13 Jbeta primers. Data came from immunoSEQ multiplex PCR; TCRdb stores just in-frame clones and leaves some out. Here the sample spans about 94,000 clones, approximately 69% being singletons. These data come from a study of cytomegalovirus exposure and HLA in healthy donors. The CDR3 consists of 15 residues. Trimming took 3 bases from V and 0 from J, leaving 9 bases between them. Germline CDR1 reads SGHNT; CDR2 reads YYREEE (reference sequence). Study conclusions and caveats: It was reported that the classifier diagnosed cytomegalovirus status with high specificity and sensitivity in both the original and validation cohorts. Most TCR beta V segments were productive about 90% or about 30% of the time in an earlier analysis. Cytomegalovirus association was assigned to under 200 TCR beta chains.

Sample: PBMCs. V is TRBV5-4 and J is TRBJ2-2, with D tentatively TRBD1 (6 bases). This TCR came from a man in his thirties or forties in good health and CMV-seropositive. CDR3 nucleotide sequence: TGTGCCAGCAGCTCTACAGGGACGAACACCGGGGAGCTGTTTTTT. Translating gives CASSSTGTNTGELFF.